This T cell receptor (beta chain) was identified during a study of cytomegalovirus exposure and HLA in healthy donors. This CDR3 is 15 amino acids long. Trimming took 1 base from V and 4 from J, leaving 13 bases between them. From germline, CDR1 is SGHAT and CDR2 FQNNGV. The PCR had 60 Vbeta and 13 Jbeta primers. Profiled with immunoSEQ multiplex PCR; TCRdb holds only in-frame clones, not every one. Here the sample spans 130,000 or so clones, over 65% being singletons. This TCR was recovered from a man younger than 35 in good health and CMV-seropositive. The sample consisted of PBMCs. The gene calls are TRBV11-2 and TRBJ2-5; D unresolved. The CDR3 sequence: CASSLVPGRRETQYF. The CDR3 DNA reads TGTGCCAGCAGCTTAGTTCCGGGTCGGAGAGAGACCCAGTACTTC. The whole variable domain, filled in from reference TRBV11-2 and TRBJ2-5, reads EAGVAQSPRYKIIEKRQSVAFWCNPISGHATLYWYQQILGQGPKLLIQFQNNGVVDDSQLPKDRFSAERLKGVDSTLKIQPAKLEDSAVYLCASSLVPGRRETQYFGPGTRLLVL.